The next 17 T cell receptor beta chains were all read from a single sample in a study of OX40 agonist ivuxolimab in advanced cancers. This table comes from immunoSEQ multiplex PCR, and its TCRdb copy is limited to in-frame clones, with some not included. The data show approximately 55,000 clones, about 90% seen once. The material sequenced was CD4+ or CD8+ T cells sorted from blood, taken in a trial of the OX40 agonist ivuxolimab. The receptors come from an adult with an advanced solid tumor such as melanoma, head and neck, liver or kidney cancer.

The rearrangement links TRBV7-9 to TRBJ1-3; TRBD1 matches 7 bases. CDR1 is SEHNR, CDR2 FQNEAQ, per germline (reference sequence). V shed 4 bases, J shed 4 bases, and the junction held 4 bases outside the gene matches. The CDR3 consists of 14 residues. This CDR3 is CASSSQGFGNTIYF. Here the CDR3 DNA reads TGTGCCAGCAGCTCACAGGGGTTCGGAAACACCATATATTTT.

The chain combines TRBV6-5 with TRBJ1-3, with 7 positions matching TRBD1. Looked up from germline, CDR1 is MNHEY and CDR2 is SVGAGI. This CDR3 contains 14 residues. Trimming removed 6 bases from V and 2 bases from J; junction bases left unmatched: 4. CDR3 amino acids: CASRHRGPGNTIYF. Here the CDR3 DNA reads TGTGCCAGCAGACACAGGGGTCCTGGAAACACCATATATTTT.

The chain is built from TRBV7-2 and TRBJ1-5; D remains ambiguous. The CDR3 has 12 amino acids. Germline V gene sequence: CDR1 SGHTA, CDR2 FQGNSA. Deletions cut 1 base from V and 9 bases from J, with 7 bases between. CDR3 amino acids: CASSLGTGPQHF. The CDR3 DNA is TGTGCCAGCAGCTTAGGGACGGGGCCCCAGCATTTT.

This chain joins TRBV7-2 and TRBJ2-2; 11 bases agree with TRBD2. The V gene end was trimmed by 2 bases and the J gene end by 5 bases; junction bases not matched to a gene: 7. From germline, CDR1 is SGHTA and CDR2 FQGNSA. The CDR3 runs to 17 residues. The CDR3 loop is CASSLLGLAGLTGELFF. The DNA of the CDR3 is TGTGCCAGCAGCTTATTAGGACTAGCGGGCCTGACCGGGGAGCTGTTTTTT.

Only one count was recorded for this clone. Written as DNA, the CDR3 is TGTGCCAGCAGTCACGCAGGGAGAGGTGAGCAGTTCTTC. It encodes CASSHAGRGEQFF. The chain links TRBV6-1 to TRBJ2-1, with D perhaps given as TRBD1 or TRBD2 (5 bases each). From germline, CDR1 is MNHNS and CDR2 SASEGT. V lost 5 bases to trimming and J lost 9 bases, with 14 bases between them. This CDR3 has 13 amino acids.

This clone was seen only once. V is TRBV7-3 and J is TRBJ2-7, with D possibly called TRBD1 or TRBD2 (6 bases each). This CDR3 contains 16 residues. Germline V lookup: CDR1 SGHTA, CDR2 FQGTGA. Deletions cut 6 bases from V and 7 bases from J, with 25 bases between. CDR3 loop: CASSYPQQRGVREQYF. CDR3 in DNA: TGTGCCAGCAGTTACCCTCAACAAAGGGGGGTTAGAGAGCAGTACTTC.

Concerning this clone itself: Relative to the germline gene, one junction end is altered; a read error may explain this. The CDR3 spells CASSLDLDSSNEQFF. The CDR3, as DNA: TGTGCCAGCAGCCTAGATCTGGACTCCTCCAATGAGCAGTTCTTC. V usage is TRBV9 and J usage is TRBJ2-1; TRBD2 might be the D (5 bases). The CDR3 sequence is 15 residues long. Germline lookup yields CDR1 SGDLS and CDR2 YYNGEE.

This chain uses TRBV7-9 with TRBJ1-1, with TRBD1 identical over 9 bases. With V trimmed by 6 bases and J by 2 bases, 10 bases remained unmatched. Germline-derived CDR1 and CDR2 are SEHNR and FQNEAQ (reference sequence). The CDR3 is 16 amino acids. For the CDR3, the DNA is TGTGCCAGCAGGGACAGGGGTAGGGGCAATAACACTGAAGCTTTCTTT. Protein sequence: CASRDRGRGNNTEAFF.

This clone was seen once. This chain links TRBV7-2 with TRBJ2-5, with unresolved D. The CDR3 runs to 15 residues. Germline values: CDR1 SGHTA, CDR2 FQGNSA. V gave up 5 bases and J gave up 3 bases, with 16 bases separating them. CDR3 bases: TGTGCCAGCAGCGTACATCTGACAATGGAAGAGACCCAGTACTTC. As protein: CASSVHLTMEETQYF.

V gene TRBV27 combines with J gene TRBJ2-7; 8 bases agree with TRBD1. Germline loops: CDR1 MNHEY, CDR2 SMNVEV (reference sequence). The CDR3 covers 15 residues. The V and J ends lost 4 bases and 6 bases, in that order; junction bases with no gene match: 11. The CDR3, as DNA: TGTGCCAGCAGTTATTTCGGACAGGGTGAGTCCGAGCAGTACTTC. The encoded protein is CASSYFGQGESEQYF.

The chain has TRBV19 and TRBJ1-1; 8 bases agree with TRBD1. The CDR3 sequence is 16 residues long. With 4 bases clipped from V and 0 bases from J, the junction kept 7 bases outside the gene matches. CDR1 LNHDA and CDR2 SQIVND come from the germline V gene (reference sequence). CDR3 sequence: CASSTPDRDLNTEAFF. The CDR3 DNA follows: TGTGCCAGTAGTACCCCGGACAGGGACCTGAACACTGAAGCTTTCTTT.

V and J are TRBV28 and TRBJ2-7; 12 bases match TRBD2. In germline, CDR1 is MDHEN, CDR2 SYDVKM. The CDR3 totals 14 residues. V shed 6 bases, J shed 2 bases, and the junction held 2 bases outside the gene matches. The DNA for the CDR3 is TGTGCCAGCAGGACTAGCGGGAGACCCTACGAGCAGTACTTC. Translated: CASRTSGRPYEQYF.

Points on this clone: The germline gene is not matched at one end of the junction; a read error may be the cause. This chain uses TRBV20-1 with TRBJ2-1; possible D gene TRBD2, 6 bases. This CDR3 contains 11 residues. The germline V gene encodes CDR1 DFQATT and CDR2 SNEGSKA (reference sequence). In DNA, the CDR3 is TGCAGTGCGGGACGACAGTGGACTACCCTCTTC. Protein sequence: CSAGRQWTTLF.

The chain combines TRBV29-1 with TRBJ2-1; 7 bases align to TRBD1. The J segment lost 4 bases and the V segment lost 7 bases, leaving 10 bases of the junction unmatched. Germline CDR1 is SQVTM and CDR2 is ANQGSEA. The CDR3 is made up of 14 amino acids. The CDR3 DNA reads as TGCAGCGGAAGACAGGGCTACTGGTACAATGAGCAGTTCTTC. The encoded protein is CSGRQGYWYNEQFF.

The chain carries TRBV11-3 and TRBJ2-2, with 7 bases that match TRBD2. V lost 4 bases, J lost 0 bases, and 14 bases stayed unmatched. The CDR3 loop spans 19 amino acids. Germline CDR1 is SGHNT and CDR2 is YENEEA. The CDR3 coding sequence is TGTGCCAGCAGCTGGGGTGGGTGGCTAGCGGACGCGAACACCGGGGAGCTGTTTTTT. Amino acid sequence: CASSWGGWLADANTGELFF.

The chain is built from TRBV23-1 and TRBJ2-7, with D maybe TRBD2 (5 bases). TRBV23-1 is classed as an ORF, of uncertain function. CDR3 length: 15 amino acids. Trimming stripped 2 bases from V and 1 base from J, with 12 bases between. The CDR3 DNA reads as TGCGCCAGCAGTCAAAGGAGGAGCGATTCCTACGAGCAGTACTTC. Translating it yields CASSQRRSDSYEQYF.

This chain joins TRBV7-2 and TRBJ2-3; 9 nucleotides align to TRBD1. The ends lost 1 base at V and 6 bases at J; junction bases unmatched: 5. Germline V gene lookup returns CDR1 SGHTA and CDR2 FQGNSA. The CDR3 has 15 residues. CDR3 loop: CASSLGTGVGDTQYF. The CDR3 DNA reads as TGTGCCAGCAGCTTAGGGACAGGGGTAGGTGATACGCAGTATTTT.